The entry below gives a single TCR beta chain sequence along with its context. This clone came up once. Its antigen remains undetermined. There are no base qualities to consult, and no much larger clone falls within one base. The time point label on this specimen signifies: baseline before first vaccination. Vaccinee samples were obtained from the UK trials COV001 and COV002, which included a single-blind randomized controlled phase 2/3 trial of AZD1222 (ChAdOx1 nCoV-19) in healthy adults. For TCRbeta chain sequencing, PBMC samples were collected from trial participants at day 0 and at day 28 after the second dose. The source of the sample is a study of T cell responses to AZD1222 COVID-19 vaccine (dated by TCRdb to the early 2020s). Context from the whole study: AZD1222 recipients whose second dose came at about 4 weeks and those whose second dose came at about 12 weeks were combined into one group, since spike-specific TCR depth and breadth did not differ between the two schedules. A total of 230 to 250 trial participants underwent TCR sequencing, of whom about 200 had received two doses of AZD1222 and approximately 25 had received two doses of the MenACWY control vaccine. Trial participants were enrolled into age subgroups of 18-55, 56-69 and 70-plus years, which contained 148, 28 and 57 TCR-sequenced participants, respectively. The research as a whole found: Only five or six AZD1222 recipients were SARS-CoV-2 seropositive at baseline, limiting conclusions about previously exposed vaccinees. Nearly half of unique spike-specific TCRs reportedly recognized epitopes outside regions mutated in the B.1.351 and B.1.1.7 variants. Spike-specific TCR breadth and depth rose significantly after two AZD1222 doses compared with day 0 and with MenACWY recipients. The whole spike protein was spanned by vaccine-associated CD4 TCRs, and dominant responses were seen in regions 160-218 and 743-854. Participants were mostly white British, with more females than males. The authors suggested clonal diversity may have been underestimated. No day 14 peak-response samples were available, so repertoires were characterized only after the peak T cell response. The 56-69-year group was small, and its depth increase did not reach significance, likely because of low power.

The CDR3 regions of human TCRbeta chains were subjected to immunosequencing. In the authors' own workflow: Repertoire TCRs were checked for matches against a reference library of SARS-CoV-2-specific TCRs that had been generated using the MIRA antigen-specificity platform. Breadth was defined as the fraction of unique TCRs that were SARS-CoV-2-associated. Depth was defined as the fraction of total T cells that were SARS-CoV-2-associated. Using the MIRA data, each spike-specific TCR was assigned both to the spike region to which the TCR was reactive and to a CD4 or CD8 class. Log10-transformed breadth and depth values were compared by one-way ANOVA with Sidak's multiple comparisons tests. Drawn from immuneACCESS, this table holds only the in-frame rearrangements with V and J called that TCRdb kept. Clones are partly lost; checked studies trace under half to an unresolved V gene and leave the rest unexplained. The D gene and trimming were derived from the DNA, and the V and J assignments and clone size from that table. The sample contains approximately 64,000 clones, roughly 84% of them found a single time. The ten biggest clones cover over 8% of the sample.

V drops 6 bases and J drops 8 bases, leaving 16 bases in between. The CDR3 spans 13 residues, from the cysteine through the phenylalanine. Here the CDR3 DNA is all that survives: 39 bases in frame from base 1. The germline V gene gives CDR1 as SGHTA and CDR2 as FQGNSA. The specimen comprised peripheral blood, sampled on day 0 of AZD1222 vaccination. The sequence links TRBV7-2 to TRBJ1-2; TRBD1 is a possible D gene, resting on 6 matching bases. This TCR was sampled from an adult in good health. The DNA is TGTGCCAGCAGGGCCCCAGGGGCAATGGGCTACACCTTC. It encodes CASRAPGAMGYTF.